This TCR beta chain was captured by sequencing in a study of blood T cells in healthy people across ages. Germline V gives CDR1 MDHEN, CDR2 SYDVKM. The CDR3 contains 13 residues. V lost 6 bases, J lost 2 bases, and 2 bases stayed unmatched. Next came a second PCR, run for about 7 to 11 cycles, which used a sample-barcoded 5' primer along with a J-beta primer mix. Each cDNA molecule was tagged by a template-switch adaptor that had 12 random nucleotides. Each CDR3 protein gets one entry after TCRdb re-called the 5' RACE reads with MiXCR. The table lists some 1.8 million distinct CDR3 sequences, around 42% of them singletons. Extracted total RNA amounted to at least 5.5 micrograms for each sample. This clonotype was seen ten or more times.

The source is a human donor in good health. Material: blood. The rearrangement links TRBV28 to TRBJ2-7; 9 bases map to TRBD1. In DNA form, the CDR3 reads TGTGCCAGCAGAACAGGGGGCGCCTACGAGCAGTACTTC. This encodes CASRTGGAYEQYF.